Shown below are 9 T cell receptor beta chains from a single sample sequenced in a study of blood T cell repertoires in COVID-19. Sequencing was performed with immunoSEQ multiplex PCR; in TCRdb, only in-frame clones are kept and a portion is missing. Of 330,000 or so clones listed, approximately 90% are singletons. Sample: peripheral blood. The receptors derive from a man aged 30 to 45 with COVID-19, enrolled during active disease.

The chain links TRBV11-2 to TRBJ1-5; the match to TRBD1 covers 8 bases. With V trimmed by 4 bases and J by 0 bases, 5 bases remained unmatched. The CDR3 sequence is 16 residues long. CDR1 is SGHAT and CDR2 is FQNNGV in the germline V gene. CDR3 protein: CASSYWTGISNQPQHF. CDR3 coding DNA: TGTGCCAGCAGCTACTGGACAGGGATTAGCAATCAGCCCCAGCATTTT. Variable domain in full (rest from reference TRBV11-2 and TRBJ1-5): EAGVAQSPRYKIIEKRQSVAFWCNPISGHATLYWYQQILGQGPKLLIQFQNNGVVDDSQLPKDRFSAERLKGVDSTLKIQPAKLEDSAVYLCASSYWTGISNQPQHFGDGTRLSIL.

This sequence joins TRBV5-1 and TRBJ1-3; D is perhaps TRBD1 (5 bases). The V end lost 0 bases, the J end lost 0 bases, and 10 bases lay between the germline ends. The CDR3 sequence is 16 residues long. Germline lookup yields CDR1 SGHRS and CDR2 YFSETQ. CDR3 protein: CASSLGGKSSGNTIYF. For the CDR3, the DNA is TGCGCCAGCAGCTTGGGGGGCAAGAGCTCTGGAAACACCATATATTTT. Variable domain in full (rest from reference TRBV5-1 and TRBJ1-3): KAGVTQTPRYLIKTRGQQVTLSCSPISGHRSVSWYQQTPGQGLQFLFEYFSETQRNKGNFPGRFSGRQFSNSRSEMNVSTLELGDSALYLCASSLGGKSSGNTIYFGEGSWLTVV.

This clone has a single count. The chain recombines TRBV29-1 with TRBJ1-2, with 10 bases lining up with TRBD1. This CDR3 spans 13 amino acids. After removal of 5 bases from V and 8 bases from J, the junction contained 8 bases not matched to a gene. Per the germline V gene, CDR1 is SQVTM and CDR2 is ANQGSEA. The CDR3 DNA reads as TGCAGCGTTTCGGACAGGGGGTTCAGGGGCTACACCTTC. Protein product: CSVSDRGFRGYTF.

The chain uses TRBV6-2 or TRBV6-3 and TRBJ2-7; 9 bases line up with TRBD2. The CDR3 runs to 22 residues. CDR1 and CDR2 from the germline V gene are MNHEY and SVGEGT. V lost 6 bases to trimming and J lost 0 bases; unmatched junction nucleotides: 27. The chain's CDR3 is CASSHREFAGLAGVDSSYEQYF. The CDR3 DNA is TGTGCCAGCAGCCATCGGGAGTTTGCGGGTTTAGCGGGAGTAGACAGCTCCTACGAGCAGTACTTC.

CDR3 bases: TGTGCCAGCAGTACCTACGGGGGGTACAGTAATGAAAAACTGTTTTTT. Residues: CASSTYGGYSNEKLFF. This chain connects TRBV27 to TRBJ1-4; TRBD1 is a possible D gene (5 bases). Germline V lookup: CDR1 MNHEY, CDR2 SMNVEV (reference sequence). Trimming removed 5 bases from V and 4 bases from J, with 17 bases in between. CDR3 length equals 16 residues.

The chain employs TRBV15 and TRBJ2-1, with TRBD1 identical over 7 bases. Unmatched junction bases numbered 7, after V lost 5 bases and J lost 6 bases. There are 14 residues in the CDR3. Germline CDR1 LNHNV, CDR2 YYDKDF (reference sequence). In DNA, the CDR3 is TGTGCCACCAGCGAGGACAGGTTGGCCAATGAGCAGTTCTTC. Its translation is CATSEDRLANEQFF.

With regard to this clone: At one end the junction does not follow the germline gene, possibly because of a read error. The rearrangement uses TRBV2 and TRBJ2-5, with D possibly matching TRBD2 (6 bases). The CDR3 contains 13 residues. Germline V gives CDR1 SNHLY, CDR2 FYNNEI. CDR3 amino acids: CASSEGEAETQYF. As DNA, the CDR3 is TGTGCCAGCAGCGAAGGGGAGGCAGAGACCCAGTACTTC.

CDR3 sequence (DNA): TGCGCCAGCAGCGAACGGACAGGGCAAGAGACCCAGTACTTC. It codes for CASSERTGQETQYF. The chain couples TRBV5-1 to TRBJ2-5; 8 nucleotides agree with TRBD1. CDR3 length: 14 residues. Germline assignment: CDR1 SGHRS and CDR2 YFSETQ. Trimming at V came to 4 bases and at J to 2 bases, leaving 4 bases not matched to a gene.

This clone was counted a few times. The chain combines TRBV9 with TRBJ2-7; a weak D match, TRBD1 (6 bases). Trimming shortened V by 0 bases and J by 0 bases, and 10 bases separated the two germline ends. Germline loops: CDR1 SGDLS, CDR2 YYNGEE. The CDR3 totals 15 residues. The CDR3 coding sequence is TGTGCCAGCAGCGTAGGAGGACAGAGCTCCTACGAGCAGTACTTC. It specifies CASSVGGQSSYEQYF.